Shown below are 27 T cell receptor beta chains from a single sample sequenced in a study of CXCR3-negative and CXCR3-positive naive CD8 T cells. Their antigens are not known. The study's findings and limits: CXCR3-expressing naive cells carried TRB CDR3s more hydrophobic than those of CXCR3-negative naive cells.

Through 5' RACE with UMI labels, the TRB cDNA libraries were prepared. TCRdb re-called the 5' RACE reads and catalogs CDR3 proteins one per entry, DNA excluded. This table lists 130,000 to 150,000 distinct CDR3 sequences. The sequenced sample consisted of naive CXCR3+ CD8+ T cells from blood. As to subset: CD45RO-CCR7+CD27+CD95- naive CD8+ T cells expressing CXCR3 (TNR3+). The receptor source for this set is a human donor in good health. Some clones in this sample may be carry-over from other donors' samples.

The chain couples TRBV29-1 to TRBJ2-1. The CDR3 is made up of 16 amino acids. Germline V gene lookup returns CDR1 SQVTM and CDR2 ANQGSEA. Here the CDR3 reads CSVEVPKSTVGNEQFF.

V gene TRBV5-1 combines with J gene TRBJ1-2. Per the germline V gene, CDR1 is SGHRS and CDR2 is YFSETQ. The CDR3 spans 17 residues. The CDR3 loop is CASRLSLGIAANYGYTF.

This CDR3 reads CASRLGAGTEAFF. The rearrangement joins TRBV6-2 or TRBV6-3 to TRBJ1-1. Germline CDR1 is MNHEY and CDR2 is SVGEGT. This CDR3 contains 13 residues.

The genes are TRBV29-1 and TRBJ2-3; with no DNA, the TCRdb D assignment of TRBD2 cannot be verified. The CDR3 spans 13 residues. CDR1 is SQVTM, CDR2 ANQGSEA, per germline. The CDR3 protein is CSVGGGPIDTQYF.

The chain's CDR3 is CASSLSGGNSYEQYF. The chain uses TRBV9 and TRBJ2-7; TCRdb's D gene call, TRBD1, goes unchecked for lack of DNA. The CDR3 covers 15 residues. Germline CDR1 is SGDLS and CDR2 is YYNGEE.

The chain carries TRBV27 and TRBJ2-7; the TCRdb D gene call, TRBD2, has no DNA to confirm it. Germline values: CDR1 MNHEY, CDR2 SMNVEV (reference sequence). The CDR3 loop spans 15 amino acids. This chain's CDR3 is CASSLRLAGAYEQYF.

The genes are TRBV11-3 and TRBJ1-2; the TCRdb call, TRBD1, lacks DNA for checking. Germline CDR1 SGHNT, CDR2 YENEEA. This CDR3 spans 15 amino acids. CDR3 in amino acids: CASSSRDRLNYGYTF.

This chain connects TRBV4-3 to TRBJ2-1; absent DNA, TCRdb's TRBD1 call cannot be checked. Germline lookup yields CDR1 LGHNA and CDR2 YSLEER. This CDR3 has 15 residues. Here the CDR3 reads CASGPGRRGADEQFF.

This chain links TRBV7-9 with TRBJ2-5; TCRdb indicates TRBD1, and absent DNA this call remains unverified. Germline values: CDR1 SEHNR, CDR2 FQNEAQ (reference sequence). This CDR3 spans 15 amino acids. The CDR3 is CASSLANEGAVTQYF.

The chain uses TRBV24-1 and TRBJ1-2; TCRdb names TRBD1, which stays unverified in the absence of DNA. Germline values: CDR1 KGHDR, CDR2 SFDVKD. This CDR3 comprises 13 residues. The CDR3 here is CATSETDSYGYTF.

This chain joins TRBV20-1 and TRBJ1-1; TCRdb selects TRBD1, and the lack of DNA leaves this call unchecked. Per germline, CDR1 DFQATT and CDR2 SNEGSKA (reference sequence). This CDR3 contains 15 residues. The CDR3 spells CSARGPGWGNTEAFF.

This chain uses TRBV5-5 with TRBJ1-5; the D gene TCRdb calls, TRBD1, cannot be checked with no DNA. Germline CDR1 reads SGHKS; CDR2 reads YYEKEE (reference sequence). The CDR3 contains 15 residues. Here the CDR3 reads CASSEKGYSNQPQHF.

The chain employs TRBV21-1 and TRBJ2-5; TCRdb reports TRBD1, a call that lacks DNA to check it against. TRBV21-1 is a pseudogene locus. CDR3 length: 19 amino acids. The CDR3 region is CASSKGSPVGGTGQETQYF.

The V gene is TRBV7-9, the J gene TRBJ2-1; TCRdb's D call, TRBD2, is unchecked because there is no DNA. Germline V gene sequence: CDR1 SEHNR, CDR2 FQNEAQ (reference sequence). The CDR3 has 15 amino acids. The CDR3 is CASSPSGGRNNEQFF. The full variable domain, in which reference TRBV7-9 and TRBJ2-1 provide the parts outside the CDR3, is DTGVSQNPRHKITKRGQNVTFRCDPISEHNRLYWYRQTLGQGPEFLTYFQNEAQLEKSRLLSDRFSAERPKGSFSTLEIQRTEQGDSAMYLCASSPSGGRNNEQFFGPGTRLTVL.

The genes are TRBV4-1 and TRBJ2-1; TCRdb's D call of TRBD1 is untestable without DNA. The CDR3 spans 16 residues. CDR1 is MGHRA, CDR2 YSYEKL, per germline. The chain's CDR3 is CASSQTGASSYNEQFF.

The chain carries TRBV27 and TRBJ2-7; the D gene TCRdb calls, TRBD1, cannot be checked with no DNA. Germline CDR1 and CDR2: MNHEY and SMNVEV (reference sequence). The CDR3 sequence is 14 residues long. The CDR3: CASSPRQGLYEQYF.

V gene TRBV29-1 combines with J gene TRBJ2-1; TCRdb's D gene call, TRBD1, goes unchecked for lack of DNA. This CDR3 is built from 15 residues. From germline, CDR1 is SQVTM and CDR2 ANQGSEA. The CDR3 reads CSVEEGRTGYNEQFF.

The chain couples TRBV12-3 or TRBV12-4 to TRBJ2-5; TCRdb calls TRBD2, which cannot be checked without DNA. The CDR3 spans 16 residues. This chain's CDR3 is CASSISLGRVQETQYF.

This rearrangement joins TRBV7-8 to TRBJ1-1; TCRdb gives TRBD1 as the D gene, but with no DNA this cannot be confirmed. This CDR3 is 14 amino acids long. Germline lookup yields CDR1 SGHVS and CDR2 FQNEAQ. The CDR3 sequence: CASSLVRGNTEAFF.

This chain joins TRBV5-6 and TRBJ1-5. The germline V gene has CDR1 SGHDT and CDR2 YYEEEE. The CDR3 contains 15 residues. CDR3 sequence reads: CASSLYGGGNQPQHF.

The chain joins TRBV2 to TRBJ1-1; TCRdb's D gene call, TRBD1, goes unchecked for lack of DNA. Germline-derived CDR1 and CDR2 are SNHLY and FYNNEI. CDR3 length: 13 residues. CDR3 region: CAVKGAGFTEAFF.

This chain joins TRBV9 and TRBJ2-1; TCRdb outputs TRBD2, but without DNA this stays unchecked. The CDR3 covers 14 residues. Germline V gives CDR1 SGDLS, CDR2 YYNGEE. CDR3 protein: CASSVAGGPDEQFF.

The CDR3 protein is CAWSGGHSEAFF. The chain couples TRBV30 to TRBJ1-1. Germline V CDR1 and CDR2: GTSNPN, SVGIG (reference sequence). The CDR3 contains 12 residues. The full variable domain, with the rest looked up from reference TRBV30 and TRBJ1-1, is SQTIHQWPATLVQPVGSPLSLECTVEGTSNPNLYWYRQAAGRGLQLLFYSVGIGQISSEVPQNLSASRPQDRQFILSSKKLLLSDSGFYLCAWSGGHSEAFFGQGTRLTVV.

The CDR3 reads CASSLEFPNTQYF. This rearrangement joins TRBV7-6 to TRBJ2-3; TCRdb selects TRBD1, and the lack of DNA leaves this call unchecked. This CDR3 has 13 amino acids. Germline CDR1 is SGHVS and CDR2 is FNYEAQ.

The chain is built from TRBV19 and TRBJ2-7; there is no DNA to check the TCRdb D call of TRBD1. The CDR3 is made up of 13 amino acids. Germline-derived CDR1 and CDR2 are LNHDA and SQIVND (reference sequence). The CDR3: CASRPRGPYEQYF.

This chain's CDR3 is CSVTGGGTGELFF. The chain uses TRBV29-1 and TRBJ2-2; TCRdb's D call, TRBD1, is unchecked because there is no DNA. The CDR3 extends over 13 amino acids. Per the germline V gene, CDR1 is SQVTM and CDR2 is ANQGSEA.

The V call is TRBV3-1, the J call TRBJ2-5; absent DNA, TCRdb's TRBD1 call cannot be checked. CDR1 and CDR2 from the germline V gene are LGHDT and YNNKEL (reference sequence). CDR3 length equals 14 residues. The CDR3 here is CASSPWTGKETQYF.